These T cell receptor beta chains were read from a single sample in a study of molecular identifiers for immune sequencing clone quantification. Via MiXCR, TCRdb re-called the PCR reads, giving one row per CDR3 protein. The table lists about 640,000 distinct CDR3 sequences, just under 20% of them singletons. What was sequenced was naive CD8+ T cells from blood, with Jurkat cell RNA spiked in. These receptor sequences come from a human donor in good health. Some libraries in this study had Jurkat cell RNA spiked in. CDR3s include the opening cysteine and the closing phenylalanine or tryptophan. Fields, in order: clone size, D gene, J gene, CDR3 length, V gene, CDR3 DNA, CDR3 protein. A D gene is named only where the DNA matches it firmly. Clone size appears in some rows only: once, few, many, or a class for an expanded clone.

abundance: many; d_gene: -; j_gene: TRBJ2-2; len: 15; v_gene: TRBV14; CDR3nt: TGTGCCAGCGGCACACGGTGGTCGAACACCGGGGAGCTGTTTTTT; CDR3aa: CASGTRWSNTGELFF
abundance: many; d_gene: TRBD2; j_gene: TRBJ2-4; len: 18; v_gene: TRBV4-3; CDR3nt: TGCGCCAGCAGCCAAGTCGATAGCGGGGGCTGGGCCAAAAACATTCAGTACTTC; CDR3aa: CASSQVDSGGWAKNIQYF
abundance: many; d_gene: TRBD1; j_gene: TRBJ1-3; len: 15; v_gene: TRBV7-9; CDR3nt: TGTGCCAGCAGCTTCACAGGGGACTCTGGAAACACCATATATTTT; CDR3aa: CASSFTGDSGNTIYF
abundance: few; d_gene: -; j_gene: TRBJ2-3; len: 11; v_gene: TRBV6-5; CDR3nt: TGTGCCAGCAGGAGGGGAGATACGCAGTATTTT; CDR3aa: CASRRGDTQYF
abundance: -; d_gene: -; j_gene: TRBJ1-4; len: 13; v_gene: TRBV7-9; CDR3nt: TGTGCCAGCAGCGGAGGGGGGGATGAAAAACTGTTTTTT; CDR3aa: CASSGGGDEKLFF
abundance: -; d_gene: -; j_gene: TRBJ1-5; len: 13; v_gene: TRBV27; CDR3nt: TGTGCCAGCAGTTTAAGAGGGTCCACCCCCCAGCATTTT; CDR3aa: CASSLRGSTPQHF
abundance: many; d_gene: -; j_gene: TRBJ1-1; len: 15; v_gene: TRBV27; CDR3nt: TGTGCCAGCAGTTTATCGGGCAACGGACACACTGAAGCTTTCTTT; CDR3aa: CASSLSGNGHTEAFF
abundance: few; d_gene: TRBD2; j_gene: TRBJ2-3; len: 15; v_gene: TRBV13; CDR3nt: TGTGCCAGCAGCTCCGGACTAGTTATTTCGGATACGCAGTATTTT; CDR3aa: CASSSGLVISDTQYF
abundance: many; d_gene: -; j_gene: TRBJ2-7; len: 15; v_gene: TRBV5-1; CDR3nt: TGCGCCAGCAGCTTGGAGGCCGGTTGGGCCTACGAGCAGTACTTC; CDR3aa: CASSLEAGWAYEQYF
abundance: -; d_gene: TRBD2; j_gene: TRBJ2-7; len: 15; v_gene: TRBV7-2; CDR3nt: TGTGCCAGCAGCTTAGGGACTAGCGGGTTCGGGGAGCAGTACTTC; CDR3aa: CASSLGTSGFGEQYF
abundance: many; d_gene: -; j_gene: TRBJ2-3; len: 13; v_gene: TRBV20-1; CDR3nt: TGCAGTGCAAATAATCTATTAACAGATACGCAGTATTTT; CDR3aa: CSANNLLTDTQYF
abundance: few; d_gene: -; j_gene: TRBJ1-6; len: 15; v_gene: TRBV6-5; CDR3nt: TGTGCCAGCAGTTACACGGGGGCCGGGGATTCACCCCTCCACTTT; CDR3aa: CASSYTGAGDSPLHF
abundance: many; d_gene: TRBD1; j_gene: TRBJ1-2; len: 16; v_gene: TRBV4-2; CDR3nt: TGTGCCAGCAGCCAAGGGCCGGGACAGGGGTTTGGTGGCTACACCTTC; CDR3aa: CASSQGPGQGFGGYTF
abundance: few; d_gene: -; j_gene: TRBJ2-7; len: 13; v_gene: TRBV11-2; CDR3nt: TGTGCCAGCAGGCCCACTAACACCTACGAGCAGTACTTC; CDR3aa: CASRPTNTYEQYF
abundance: -; d_gene: TRBD1; j_gene: TRBJ1-2; len: 16; v_gene: TRBV10-2; CDR3nt: TGCGCCAGCAGTGCTACCGGGACAGGAGGCCCCTATGGCTACACCTTC; CDR3aa: CASSATGTGGPYGYTF
abundance: many; d_gene: -; j_gene: TRBJ2-5; len: 15; v_gene: TRBV10-1; CDR3nt: TGCGCCAGCAGTGAGTCGAGTAGGAACCAAGAGACCCAGTACTTC; CDR3aa: CASSESSRNQETQYF
abundance: -; d_gene: -; j_gene: TRBJ1-3; len: 17; v_gene: TRBV4-3; CDR3nt: TGCGCCAGCAGCCAATCCCCGGTCTCAAGCTCTGGAAGCACCATATATTTT; CDR3aa: CASSQSPVSSSGSTIYF
abundance: many; d_gene: TRBD1; j_gene: TRBJ1-5; len: 16; v_gene: TRBV19; CDR3nt: TGTGCCAGTAGACCGGACAGGGGCGATAGCAATCAGCCCCAGCATTTT; CDR3aa: CASRPDRGDSNQPQHF
abundance: -; d_gene: TRBD2; j_gene: TRBJ2-5; len: 13; v_gene: TRBV9; CDR3nt: TGTGCCAGCAGCTCGGGACTAGCCGAGACCCAGTACTTC; CDR3aa: CASSSGLAETQYF
abundance: many; d_gene: -; j_gene: TRBJ1-5; len: 13; v_gene: TRBV5-6; CDR3nt: TGTGCCAGCAGCCGGGACGGGGATCAGCCCCAGCATTTT; CDR3aa: CASSRDGDQPQHF
abundance: few; d_gene: -; j_gene: TRBJ1-2; len: 13; v_gene: TRBV30; CDR3nt: TGTGCCTGGGGGACCGGGACGAACTATGGCTACACCTTC; CDR3aa: CAWGTGTNYGYTF
abundance: few; d_gene: TRBD2; j_gene: TRBJ2-1; len: 16; v_gene: TRBV4-3; CDR3nt: TGCGCCAGCAGCCAAGAGACTAGCGGAGGATTTGGTGAGCAGTTCTTC; CDR3aa: CASSQETSGGFGEQFF
abundance: many; d_gene: -; j_gene: TRBJ2-7; len: 14; v_gene: TRBV20-1; CDR3nt: TGCAGTGCTAAGGGGTTCGAGGACACCTACGAGCAGTACTTC; CDR3aa: CSAKGFEDTYEQYF
abundance: few; d_gene: -; j_gene: TRBJ2-1; len: 13; v_gene: TRBV4-3; CDR3nt: TGCGCCAGCAGCCAAGATCCGCGTGGTGAGCAGTTCTTC; CDR3aa: CASSQDPRGEQFF
abundance: many; d_gene: -; j_gene: TRBJ2-7; len: 14; v_gene: TRBV6-6; CDR3nt: TGTGCCAGCAGTTATATGTCTAGTAGGTACGAGCAGTACTTC; CDR3aa: CASSYMSSRYEQYF
abundance: few; d_gene: -; j_gene: TRBJ1-5; len: 15; v_gene: TRBV10-1; CDR3nt: TGCGCCAGCATTACGGACCGGTTTAGCAATCAGCCCCAGCATTTT; CDR3aa: CASITDRFSNQPQHF
abundance: few; d_gene: -; j_gene: TRBJ2-7; len: 13; v_gene: TRBV28; CDR3nt: TGTGCCAGCAGTCTCCCCGAAGGGTACGAGCAGTACTTC; CDR3aa: CASSLPEGYEQYF
abundance: many; d_gene: -; j_gene: TRBJ1-2; len: 14; v_gene: TRBV28; CDR3nt: TGTGCCAGCAGTTTCGCGAACAGTAACTATGGCTACACCTTC; CDR3aa: CASSFANSNYGYTF
abundance: few; d_gene: TRBD1; j_gene: TRBJ2-7; len: 14; v_gene: TRBV12-3/TRBV12-4; CDR3nt: TGTGCCAGCAAAACCTCAGGGGGTCCCTACGAGCAGTACTTC; CDR3aa: CASKTSGGPYEQYF
abundance: many; d_gene: TRBD1; j_gene: TRBJ1-2; len: 15; v_gene: TRBV7-9; CDR3nt: TGTGCCAGCAGCTTCCCGGGACAGGGGGCCGGTGGCTACACCTTC; CDR3aa: CASSFPGQGAGGYTF
abundance: -; d_gene: TRBD1; j_gene: TRBJ2-3; len: 14; v_gene: TRBV2; CDR3nt: TGTGCCAGCACCGGGGGACAGGGAACAGATACGCAGTATTTT; CDR3aa: CASTGGQGTDTQYF
abundance: many; d_gene: -; j_gene: TRBJ2-6; len: 19; v_gene: TRBV5-4; CDR3nt: TGTGCCAGCAGCTTGAACTGGGGAGACCCTCCTTTTGGGGCCAACGTCCTGACTTTC; CDR3aa: CASSLNWGDPPFGANVLTF
abundance: many; d_gene: -; j_gene: TRBJ2-7; len: 15; v_gene: TRBV3-2; CDR3nt: TGTGCCAGCAGCCACGAGACAGGTCCTACCTACGAGCAGTACTTC; CDR3aa: CASSHETGPTYEQYF
abundance: -; d_gene: -; j_gene: TRBJ2-1; len: 13; v_gene: TRBV28; CDR3nt: TGTGCCAGCAGGCCTCGATTGAGTGATGAGCAGTTCTTC; CDR3aa: CASRPRLSDEQFF
abundance: few; d_gene: -; j_gene: TRBJ2-3; len: 14; v_gene: TRBV6-5; CDR3nt: TGTGCCAGCAGTTACGACGGGGTCACAGATACGCAGTATTTT; CDR3aa: CASSYDGVTDTQYF
abundance: many; d_gene: -; j_gene: TRBJ2-7; len: 13; v_gene: TRBV7-2; CDR3nt: TGTGCCAGTCTGGAGTCCACCTCCTACGAGCAGTACTTC; CDR3aa: CASLESTSYEQYF
abundance: many; d_gene: -; j_gene: TRBJ2-1; len: 12; v_gene: TRBV7-9; CDR3nt: TGTGCCAGCAGCTTATTGAGGAATGAGCAGTTCTTC; CDR3aa: CASSLLRNEQFF
abundance: few; d_gene: TRBD1; j_gene: TRBJ1-1; len: 17; v_gene: TRBV7-9; CDR3nt: TGTGCCAGCAGCTTAGCGATAAAGGCAGGGGGTTTCGCTGAAGCTTTCTTT; CDR3aa: CASSLAIKAGGFAEAFF
abundance: many; d_gene: TRBD1; j_gene: TRBJ2-3; len: 15; v_gene: TRBV9; CDR3nt: TGTGCCAGCAGTGTAGAAGGGGGCGGCACAGATACGCAGTATTTT; CDR3aa: CASSVEGGGTDTQYF
abundance: many; d_gene: TRBD1; j_gene: TRBJ2-7; len: 14; v_gene: TRBV19; CDR3nt: TGTGCCAGTAGTATGGGACAGAGCTCCTACGAGCAGTACTTC; CDR3aa: CASSMGQSSYEQYF
abundance: many; d_gene: TRBD2; j_gene: TRBJ2-3; len: 17; v_gene: TRBV11-2; CDR3nt: TGTGCCAGCAGCTTAGAACCTAGCGGGATCGGCACAGATACGCAGTATTTT; CDR3aa: CASSLEPSGIGTDTQYF
abundance: -; d_gene: TRBD2; j_gene: TRBJ2-2; len: 16; v_gene: TRBV19; CDR3nt: TGTGCCAGTAGTATACTAGCGGGAGGGCCGGCCGGGGAGCTGTTTTTT; CDR3aa: CASSILAGGPAGELFF
abundance: many; d_gene: TRBD1; j_gene: TRBJ2-1; len: 12; v_gene: TRBV6-1; CDR3nt: TGTGCCAGCAGGGAGACAGGGTACGAGCAGTTCTTC; CDR3aa: CASRETGYEQFF
abundance: many; d_gene: TRBD2; j_gene: TRBJ2-3; len: 17; v_gene: TRBV20-1; CDR3nt: TGCAGTGCTCCCAATTACCCGACTAGCCGCGTCCAAGATACGCAGTATTTT; CDR3aa: CSAPNYPTSRVQDTQYF
abundance: -; d_gene: -; j_gene: TRBJ2-2; len: 13; v_gene: TRBV19; CDR3nt: TGTGCCAGTTACGGGGTATGGGCCGGGGAGCTGTTTTTT; CDR3aa: CASYGVWAGELFF
abundance: -; d_gene: -; j_gene: TRBJ1-1; len: 15; v_gene: TRBV6-5; CDR3nt: TGTGCCAGCAGTTATATAGACGCCTTGGGCACTGAAGCTTTCTTC; CDR3aa: CASSYIDALGTEAFF
abundance: many; d_gene: -; j_gene: TRBJ2-7; len: 13; v_gene: TRBV6-2/TRBV6-3; CDR3nt: TGTGCCAGCAGTTACCCCGGACAGACGGAGCAGTACTTC; CDR3aa: CASSYPGQTEQYF
abundance: many; d_gene: TRBD2; j_gene: TRBJ2-3; len: 17; v_gene: TRBV19; CDR3nt: TGTGCCAGTAGTTCACCCCCAACTAGCGGGGGCACAGATACGCAGTATTTT; CDR3aa: CASSSPPTSGGTDTQYF
abundance: many; d_gene: -; j_gene: TRBJ1-1; len: 14; v_gene: TRBV5-6; CDR3nt: TGTGCCAGCATAGGGTCCCCAACGTACACTGAAGCTTTCTTT; CDR3aa: CASIGSPTYTEAFF
abundance: many; d_gene: -; j_gene: TRBJ2-3; len: 12; v_gene: TRBV5-1; CDR3nt: TGTGCCAGCAGCTTGGATCTAGATACGCAGTATTTT; CDR3aa: CASSLDLDTQYF